This paragraph covers one T cell receptor beta chain sequence. What it recognizes is unknown. The data belong to a study of CD8+ T cells in alopecia areata. On the study more broadly: Treated patients were given 5 to 10 mg oral tofacitinib twice daily.

Extracted from the samples, RNA was reverse transcribed into cDNA to serve as the sequencing template. Assay: immunoSEQ multiplex PCR; the TCRdb copy retains only in-frame clones and omits some. The sample contains approximately 180,000 clones, less than 70% of which appear only once. Study results and caveats: Tissue-resident alphabeta T cells belonging to normal skin likewise get sequenced within scalp specimens. Tofacitinib significantly decreased scalp clonality and expanded CD8+ clones among top 100.

The ends were cut back, 1 base at V and 3 bases at J, with 7 bases in the middle. The CDR3 runs to 14 residues. Germline CDR1 and CDR2: LNHNV and YYDKDF (reference sequence). Indicated treatment: oral pan-JAK inhibitor, 5-10 mg twice daily. Starting from PBMCs, sorting isolated CD4+ and CD8+ T cells. The sequence was obtained from a human donor with alopecia areata. This sample comprised CD4+ T cells sorted from blood, obtained around week 49, from a patient treated with tofacitinib. The rearrangement uses TRBV15 and TRBJ2-4; D unclear. As DNA, the CDR3 is TGTGCCACCAGCAGAGGGATTGACAAAAACATTCAGTACTTC. Translation: CATSRGIDKNIQYF.